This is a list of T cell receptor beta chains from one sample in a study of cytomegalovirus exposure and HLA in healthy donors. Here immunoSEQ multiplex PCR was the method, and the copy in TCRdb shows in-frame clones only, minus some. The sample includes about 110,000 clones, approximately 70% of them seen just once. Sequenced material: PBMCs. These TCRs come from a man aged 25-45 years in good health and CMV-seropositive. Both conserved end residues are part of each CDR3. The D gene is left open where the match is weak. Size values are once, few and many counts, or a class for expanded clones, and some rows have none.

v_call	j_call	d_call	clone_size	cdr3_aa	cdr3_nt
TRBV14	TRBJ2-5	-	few	CASSPWPMELETQYF	TGTGCCAGCAGCCCATGGCCCATGGAGCTGGAGACCCAGTACTTC
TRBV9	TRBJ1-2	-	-	CASSGPTVNYGYTF	TGTGCCAGCAGCGGTCCGACAGTTAACTATGGCTACACCTTC
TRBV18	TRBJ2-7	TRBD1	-	CASSGDRGSYEQYF	TGTGCCAGCTCAGGGGACAGGGGCTCCTACGAGCAGTACTTC
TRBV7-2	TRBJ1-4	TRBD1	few	CASSQTGGEKLFF	TGTGCCAGCAGCCAGACAGGGGGTGAAAAACTGTTTTTT
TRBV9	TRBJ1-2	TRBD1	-	CASLSDRGYGYTF	TGTGCCAGTCTTTCCGACAGGGGCTATGGCTACACCTTC
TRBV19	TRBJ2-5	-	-	CASSMRIYQETQYF	TGTGCCAGTAGTATGAGGATCTACCAAGAGACCCAGTACTTC
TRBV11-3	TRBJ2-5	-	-	CASSLDVGGADQETQYF	TGTGCCAGCAGCTTAGATGTGGGCGGGGCAGACCAAGAGACCCAGTACTTC
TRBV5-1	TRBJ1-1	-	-	CASSLQGGGTEAFF	TGCGCCAGCAGCTTACAGGGCGGGGGCACTGAAGCTTTCTTT
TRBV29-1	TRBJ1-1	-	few	CSGGGGENEAFF	TGCAGCGGGGGAGGGGGGGAAAATGAAGCTTTCTTT
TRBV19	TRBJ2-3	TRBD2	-	CASSITGGQGTDTQYF	TGTGCCAGTAGTATTACGGGGGGGCAGGGGACAGATACGCAGTATTTT
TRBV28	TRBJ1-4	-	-	CASSSSQRATNEKLFF	TGTGCCAGCAGTTCCAGTCAGCGAGCAACTAATGAAAAACTGTTTTTT
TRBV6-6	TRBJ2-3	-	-	CASSYSAVGPDTQYF	TGTGCCAGCAGTTACTCGGCGGTGGGGCCAGATACGCAGTATTTT
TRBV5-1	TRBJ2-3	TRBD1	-	CASSLYRGITDTQYF	TGCGCCAGCAGCTTGTACAGGGGGATCACAGATACGCAGTATTTT
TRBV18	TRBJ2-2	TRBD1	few	CASSLGQKFTGELFF	TGTGCCAGCTCACTGGGACAGAAGTTCACCGGGGAGCTGTTTTTT
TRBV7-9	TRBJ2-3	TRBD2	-	CASSSSGKAYTDTQYF	TGTGCCAGCAGCTCTAGCGGGAAGGCATACACAGATACGCAGTATTTT
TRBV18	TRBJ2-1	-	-	CASSPRNEQFF	TGTGCCAGCTCACCCCGGAATGAGCAGTTCTTC
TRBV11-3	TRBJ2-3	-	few	CASSLRVDTQYF	TGTGCCAGCAGCTTACGGGTAGATACGCAGTATTTT
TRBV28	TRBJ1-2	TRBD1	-	CASKRGLAYGYTF	TGTGCCAGCAAAAGGGGGCTAGCATATGGCTACACCTTC
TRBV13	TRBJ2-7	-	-	CASSFFPSTEAYYEQYF	TGTGCCAGCAGTTTCTTCCCGTCGACCGAAGCGTACTACGAGCAGTACTTC
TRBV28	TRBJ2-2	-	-	CASRGLSGTGELFF	TGTGCCAGCAGGGGACTGTCAGGCACCGGGGAGCTGTTTTTT
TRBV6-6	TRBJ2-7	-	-	CASSSGLIQYF	TGTGCCAGCAGCTCAGGACTTATCCAGTACTTC
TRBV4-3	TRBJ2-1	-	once	CASSRYSRGANNEQFF	TGCGCCAGCAGCCGATATTCCAGGGGCGCCAACAATGAGCAGTTCTTC
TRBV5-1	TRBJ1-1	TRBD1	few	CASSFFGQGSSMNTEAFF	TGCGCCAGCAGCTTCTTCGGACAGGGATCATCGATGAACACTGAAGCTTTCTTT
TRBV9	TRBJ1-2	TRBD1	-	CASSVDGQGAYGYTF	TGTGCCAGCAGCGTAGATGGACAGGGGGCGTATGGCTACACCTTC
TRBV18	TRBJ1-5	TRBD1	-	CASSPTGADQPQHF	TGTGCCAGCTCACCAACAGGGGCGGATCAGCCCCAGCATTTT
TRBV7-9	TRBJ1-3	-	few	CASSLDALSSGNTIYF	TGTGCCAGCAGCTTAGACGCACTAAGCTCTGGAAACACCATATATTTT
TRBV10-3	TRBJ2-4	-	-	CAISGDLAKNIQYF	TGTGCCATCAGTGGAGACTTAGCCAAAAACATTCAGTACTTC
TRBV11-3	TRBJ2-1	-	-	CASSSRDSRSYNEQFF	TGTGCCAGCAGCTCGCGGGACAGCCGGTCCTACAATGAGCAGTTCTTC
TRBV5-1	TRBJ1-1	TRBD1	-	CASSLGQGANTEAFF	TGCGCCAGCAGCTTGGGACAGGGGGCGAACACTGAAGCTTTCTTT
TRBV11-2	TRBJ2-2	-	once	CASVASFANTGELFF	TGTGCCAGCGTTGCGAGCTTCGCGAACACCGGGGAGCTGTTTTTT
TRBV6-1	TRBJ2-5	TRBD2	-	CASSEDWVGRIRTSGRETQYF	TGTGCCAGCAGTGAAGATTGGGTGGGACGGATTAGGACTAGCGGGAGGGAGACCCAGTACTTC
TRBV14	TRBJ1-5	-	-	CASSQQGGNTNQPQHF	TGTGCCAGCAGCCAACAGGGTGGGAATACCAATCAGCCCCAGCATTTT
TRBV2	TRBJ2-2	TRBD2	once	CASRTGTSGSKTGELFF	TGTGCCAGCAGAACCGGGACTAGCGGGAGTAAAACCGGGGAGCTGTTTTTT
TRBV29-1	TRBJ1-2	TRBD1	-	CSVEVPGQVFYGYTF	TGCAGCGTTGAAGTGCCCGGACAGGTGTTCTATGGCTACACCTTC
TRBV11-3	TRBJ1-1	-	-	CASSYLAGVVTEAFF	TGTGCCAGCAGCTACTTAGCGGGGGTGGTCACTGAAGCTTTCTTT
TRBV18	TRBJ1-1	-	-	CASSPAGAEAFF	TGTGCCAGCTCACCAGCGGGGGCTGAAGCTTTCTTT
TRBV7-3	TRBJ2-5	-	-	CASSQGPGETQYF	TGTGCCAGCAGCCAGGGTCCGGGAGAGACCCAGTACTTC
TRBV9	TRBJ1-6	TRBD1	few	CASSARTGSLRNSPLHF	TGTGCCAGCAGCGCCCGGACAGGGAGCCTGAGGAATTCACCCCTCCACTTT
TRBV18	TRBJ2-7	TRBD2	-	CASSPSGGAYEQYF	TGTGCCAGCTCACCTAGCGGGGGAGCCTACGAGCAGTACTTC
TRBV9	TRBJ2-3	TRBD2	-	CASSVGMGGSTDTQYF	TGTGCCAGCAGCGTAGGGATGGGAGGGTCCACAGATACGCAGTATTTT
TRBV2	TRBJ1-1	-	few	CASRRVFRNTEAFF	TGTGCCAGCAGGAGGGTCTTTAGGAACACTGAAGCTTTCTTT
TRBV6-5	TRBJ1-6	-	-	CATSRGSYNSPLHF	TGTGCCACCTCAAGGGGCAGCTATAATTCACCCCTCCACTTT
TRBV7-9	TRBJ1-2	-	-	CASSFPRGYTF	TGTGCCAGCAGCTTTCCCCGGGGCTACACCTTC
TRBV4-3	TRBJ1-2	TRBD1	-	CASSHRQGANYGYTF	TGCGCCAGCAGCCACAGACAGGGGGCGAACTATGGCTACACCTTC
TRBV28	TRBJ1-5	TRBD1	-	CASSLGQSNQPQHF	TGTGCCAGCAGTTTGGGACAGAGCAATCAGCCCCAGCATTTT
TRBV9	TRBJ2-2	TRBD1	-	CASSPRTGGGTGELFF	TGTGCCAGCAGCCCCCGGACAGGGGGTGGAACCGGGGAGCTGTTTTTT
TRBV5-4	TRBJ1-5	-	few	CAPMRAVYSNQPQHF	TGTGCCCCTATGAGGGCAGTGTATAGCAATCAGCCCCAGCATTTT
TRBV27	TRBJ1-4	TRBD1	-	CASSLDAGQGLATNEKLFF	TGTGCCAGCAGTTTGGATGCCGGACAGGGTTTAGCAACTAATGAAAAACTGTTTTTT
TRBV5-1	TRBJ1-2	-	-	CASSLGTGMGYGYTF	TGCGCCAGCAGCTTGGGAACAGGAATGGGATATGGCTACACCTTC
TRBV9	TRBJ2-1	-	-	CASSAGRGSYNEQFF	TGTGCCAGCAGCGCCGGCAGGGGCTCCTACAATGAGCAGTTCTTC
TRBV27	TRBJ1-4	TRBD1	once	CASTSRRGLTDNEKLFF	TGTGCCAGCACTTCGAGGAGGGGGCTCACCGATAATGAAAAACTGTTTTTT
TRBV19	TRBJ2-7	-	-	CASSESQGPYEQYF	TGTGCCAGTAGTGAATCTCAGGGCCCCTACGAGCAGTACTTC
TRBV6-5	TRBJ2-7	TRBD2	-	CASSPGTSGYYEQYF	TGTGCCAGCAGTCCGGGGACTAGCGGATACTACGAGCAGTACTTC
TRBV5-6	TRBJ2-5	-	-	CTSSPPSGVRGQETQYF	TGTACCAGCAGCCCACCTTCAGGGGTAAGGGGGCAAGAGACCCAGTACTTC
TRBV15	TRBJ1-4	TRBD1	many	CATSRGFGTGNEKLFF	TGTGCCACCAGCAGAGGCTTCGGGACAGGGAATGAAAAACTGTTTTTT
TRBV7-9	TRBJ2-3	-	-	CASSLARLARTDTQYF	TGTGCCAGCAGCTTAGCTAGGCTAGCGAGGACAGATACGCAGTATTTT
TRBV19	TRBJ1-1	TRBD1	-	CASSIVGQGENTEAFF	TGTGCCAGTAGTATAGTGGGACAGGGGGAGAACACTGAAGCTTTCTTT
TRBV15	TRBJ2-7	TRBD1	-	CATGGQGSYEQYF	TGTGCCACCGGAGGACAGGGCTCCTACGAGCAGTACTTC
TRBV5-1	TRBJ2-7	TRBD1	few	CASSSPGQGSYEQYF	TGCGCCAGCAGCTCCCCGGGACAGGGGTCCTACGAGCAGTACTTC